The next 11 T cell receptor beta chains were all read from a single sample in a study of cytomegalovirus exposure and HLA in healthy donors. A multiplex PCR was run with 60 Vbeta primers and 13 Jbeta primers. The protocol was immunoSEQ multiplex PCR, while the TCRdb copy is restricted to in-frame clones and leaves out a portion. The sample shows approximately 150,000 clones, approximately 80% of them seen only once. The sample consisted of PBMCs. Source of these receptors: a man younger than 35 in good health and CMV-seronegative.

The gene calls are TRBV5-5 and TRBJ1-4, with TRBD1 identical over 7 bases. Germline CDR1 is SGHKS and CDR2 is YYEKEE (reference sequence). The CDR3 is 13 amino acids. V lost 0 bases, J lost 12 bases, and 5 bases stayed unmatched. The CDR3 nucleotides are TGTGCCAGCAGCTTGGAAGAGGGGGCGGAACTGTTTTTT. Amino acid sequence: CASSLEEGAELFF. Based on the CDR3 plus reference TRBV5-5 and TRBJ1-4, the full variable domain is DAGVTQSPTHLIKTRGQQVTLRCSPISGHKSVSWYQQVLGQGPQFIFQYYEKEERGRGNFPDRFSARQFPNYSSELNVNALLLGDSALYLCASSLEEGAELFFGSGTQLSVL.

This clone has only one observation. The J gene is TRBJ2-1, the V gene TRBV2; 10 bases fit TRBD1. J was trimmed by 7 bases and V by 8 bases; bases with no gene match: 8. Per the germline V gene, CDR1 is SNHLY and CDR2 is FYNNEI. This CDR3 comprises 14 residues. Written as DNA, the CDR3 is TGTGCCAGCCGGGGGGACAGGGGAAGAAATGAGCAGTTCTTC. Its translation is CASRGDRGRNEQFF.

The V call is TRBV28, the J call TRBJ2-1; TRBD2 aligns across 8 bases. The CDR3 sequence is 14 residues long. V lost 4 bases and J lost 8; bases outside the gene matches: 7. Germline lookup yields CDR1 MDHEN and CDR2 SYDVKM. The CDR3 reads CASSYYREGDEQFF. The CDR3 bases are TGTGCCAGCAGTTATTATCGGGAGGGCGATGAGCAGTTCTTC.

This clone was recorded once. The J gene is TRBJ2-2, the V gene TRBV5-1; 13 bases align to TRBD2. This CDR3 is 17 amino acids long. J gave up 4 bases and V 4 bases, and 7 bases lay outside the gene matches. The V gene's germline CDR1 is SGHRS and CDR2 YFSETQ. This CDR3 reads CASSPGLAGSVTGELFF. The CDR3 bases are TGCGCCAGCAGCCCGGGACTAGCGGGGAGTGTCACCGGGGAGCTGTTTTTT. Supplemented by reference TRBV5-1 and TRBJ2-2, the full variable domain reads KAGVTQTPRYLIKTRGQQVTLSCSPISGHRSVSWYQQTPGQGLQFLFEYFSETQRNKGNFPGRFSGRQFSNSRSEMNVSTLELGDSALYLCASSPGLAGSVTGELFFGEGSRLTVL.

This chain uses TRBV5-1 with TRBJ1-4; 8 bases map to TRBD1. In germline, CDR1 is SGHRS, CDR2 YFSETQ. The CDR3 runs 16 residues. The V and J ends lost 0 bases and 8 bases, in that order; junction bases with no gene match: 9. In nucleotides, the CDR3 is TGCGCCAGCAGCTTGGCGTGGGCAGGGGGCTTAGAAAAACTGTTTTTT. It translates to CASSLAWAGGLEKLFF.

This clone came up once. The gene calls are TRBV6-5 and TRBJ2-7, with 9 positions matching TRBD1. Germline loops: CDR1 MNHEY, CDR2 SVGAGI. CDR3 size: 15 residues. V gave up 6 bases and J gave up 1 base; unmatched junction bases: 7. CDR3 nucleotides: TGTGCCAGCAGGAAGGGACAGGGAATTTCCTACGAGCAGTACTTC. Protein: CASRKGQGISYEQYF.

The chain is built from TRBV5-1 and TRBJ1-5, with a weak D call TRBD1 (6 bases). The CDR3 runs 16 residues. Per germline, CDR1 SGHRS and CDR2 YFSETQ. V lost 0 bases and J lost 0, with 10 bases in between. CDR3 sequence: CASSLDGRGSNQPQHF. CDR3 nucleotides: TGCGCCAGCAGCTTGGACGGCAGGGGTAGCAATCAGCCCCAGCATTTT. The whole variable domain, filled in from reference TRBV5-1 and TRBJ1-5, reads KAGVTQTPRYLIKTRGQQVTLSCSPISGHRSVSWYQQTPGQGLQFLFEYFSETQRNKGNFPGRFSGRQFSNSRSEMNVSTLELGDSALYLCASSLDGRGSNQPQHFGDGTRLSIL.

V gene TRBV27 combines with J gene TRBJ1-3, with a weak D call TRBD1 (5 bases). Trimming left V 2 bases short and J 4 bases short, with 9 bases between. The CDR3 totals 14 residues. CDR1 and CDR2 (germline): MNHEY, SMNVEV (reference sequence). The CDR3, as DNA: TGTGCCAGCAGTTTACGGGGGAACGGAAACACCATATATTTT. It encodes CASSLRGNGNTIYF.

Turning to this clone: Other nucleotide sequences in the sample specify the same CDR3. The chain has TRBV5-1 and TRBJ1-5; no definite D call. V was trimmed by 0 bases and J by 4 bases, leaving 8 bases between them. Germline V lookup: CDR1 SGHRS, CDR2 YFSETQ. The CDR3 contains 14 residues. Written as DNA, the CDR3 is TGCGCCAGCAGCTTGGCCGGCGGGAATCAGCCCCAGCATTTT. It encodes CASSLAGGNQPQHF.

The CDR3 protein is CSVDAGTKREQYF. DNA of the CDR3: TGCAGCGTTGACGCGGGGACTAAACGCGAGCAGTACTTC. The chain combines TRBV29-1 with TRBJ2-7; TRBD2 matches at 7 bases. Germline V lookup: CDR1 SQVTM, CDR2 ANQGSEA. The ends lost 3 bases at V and 6 bases at J; junction bases unmatched: 8. The CDR3 length is 13 residues.

The chain combines TRBV5-3 with TRBJ1-5, with 8 bases aligning to TRBD1. TRBV5-3 is filed as an ORF, its function uncertain. V dropped 6 bases and J dropped 4; count of bases not matched to a gene: 6. The CDR3 covers 14 residues. The CDR3 DNA follows: TGTGCCAGAAACACCCGGGACAGGAATCAGCCCCAGCATTTT. This translates into CARNTRDRNQPQHF.